Sequencing of this T cell receptor beta chain was carried out in a study of blood T cell repertoires in COVID-19. About the research overall: Samples came from the United States, Italy and Spain, spanning acute and convalescent COVID-19. PBMCs, B-cell-depleted T cells, or T cells were the source of the cDNA or gDNA that made up the material.

This CDR3 is built from 16 residues. The germline V gene encodes CDR1 LGHDT and CDR2 YNNKEL (reference sequence). The V end was cut by 4 bases, the J end by 1 base, with 15 bases between. Original processing methods: Amplification of reference gene primers provided the estimated nucleated cell counts. Data came from immunoSEQ multiplex PCR; TCRdb stores just in-frame clones and leaves some out. The V and J calls and clone size are taken from that table; D and trimming were inferred from the DNA. The table lists 130,000 to 150,000 clones, about nine tenths of them singletons. The sequenced sample was peripheral blood. The genes are TRBV3-1 (or the pseudogene TRBV3-2) and TRBJ2-3; no firm D call. This TCR was sampled from a man aged 45-65 years with active or convalescent COVID-19. DNA for the CDR3: TGTGCCAGCAGCCTTCGAGACTCATGGGGCACAGATACGCAGTATTTT. Translation gives CASSLRDSWGTDTQYF.